These T cell receptor beta chains were read from a single sample in a study of radiotherapy plus CTLA-4 blockade in lung cancer. The method was immunoSEQ multiplex PCR; TCRdb's version includes in-frame clones alone and lacks a portion of them. The sample has roughly 75,000 clones; 78% are singletons. The sequenced sample was peripheral blood, obtained from a patient treated with radiotherapy plus ipilimumab. These receptors all stem from a human donor with non-small cell lung cancer whose response to radiotherapy plus ipilimumab could not be evaluated. Some clones in this sample may be carry-over from other donors' samples. CDR3s include the opening cysteine and the closing phenylalanine or tryptophan. D genes are given only for firm matches. The size of a clone is reported for some rows only, either as once, few or many, or as a class for expanded clones.

j_call clone_size d_call v_call cdr3_aa cdr3_nt
TRBJ2-2 once TRBD2 TRBV2 CASSVGLAGGVTGELFF TGTGCCAGCAGTGTTGGCCTAGCGGGGGGCGTAACCGGGGAGCTGTTTTTT
TRBJ2-1 . TRBD2 TRBV9 CASMKLSGGAYNEQFF TGTGCCAGCATGAAATTAAGCGGGGGGGCCTACAATGAGCAGTTCTTC
TRBJ1-4 . . TRBV19 CASSTPRRGEDEKLFF TGTGCCAGTAGTACCCCAAGGAGGGGCGAGGATGAAAAACTGTTTTTT
TRBJ2-5 . TRBD2 TRBV2 CASSESLGGETQYF TGTGCCAGCAGTGAAAGTCTGGGGGGGGAGACCCAGTACTTC
TRBJ2-1 few TRBD2 TRBV7-9 CASSLALAGGEQFF TGTGCCAGCAGCTTAGCCCTAGCGGGGGGTGAGCAGTTCTTC
TRBJ1-1 . TRBD1 TRBV4-1 CASSQDLGTGGTEAFF TGCGCCAGCAGCCAAGATCTTGGGACAGGGGGCACTGAAGCTTTCTTT
TRBJ1-6 . . TRBV5-1 CASRFRFQDSPLHF TGCGCCAGTCGTTTTCGTTTTCAGGATTCACCCCTCCACTTT
TRBJ1-6 . . TRBV5-1 CASSRDSSSYNSPLHF TGCGCCAGCAGCCGCGATAGTAGCTCCTATAATTCACCCCTCCACTTT
TRBJ1-4 . . TRBV4-3 CASSSSLGELFF TGCGCCAGCAGCAGCAGTCTTGGAGAACTGTTTTTT
TRBJ1-2 . . TRBV7-9 CASSARWGDYTF TGTGCCAGCAGCGCTCGTTGGGGGGACTACACCTTC
TRBJ2-7 . . TRBV2 CASSRQAYEQYF TGTGCCAGCAGTAGACAGGCTTACGAGCAGTACTTC
TRBJ2-7 once . TRBV14 CASSPVGGHYEQYF TGTGCCAGCAGCCCCGTCGGGGGGCACTACGAGCAGTACTTC